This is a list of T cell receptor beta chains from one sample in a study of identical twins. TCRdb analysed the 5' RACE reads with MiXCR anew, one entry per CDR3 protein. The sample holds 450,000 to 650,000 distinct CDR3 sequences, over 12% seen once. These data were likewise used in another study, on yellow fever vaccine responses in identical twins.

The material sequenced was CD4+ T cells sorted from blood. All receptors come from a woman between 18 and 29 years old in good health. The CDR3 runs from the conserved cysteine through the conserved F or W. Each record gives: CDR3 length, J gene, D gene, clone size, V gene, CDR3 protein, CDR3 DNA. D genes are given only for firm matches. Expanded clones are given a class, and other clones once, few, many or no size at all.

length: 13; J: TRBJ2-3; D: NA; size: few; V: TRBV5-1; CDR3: CASSPDQKDTQYF; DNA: TGCGCCAGCAGCCCCGACCAGAAAGATACGCAGTATTTT
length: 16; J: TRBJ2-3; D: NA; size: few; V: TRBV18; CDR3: CASSPLSSKNTDTQYF; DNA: TGTGCCAGCTCACCCCTATCCAGCAAAAACACAGATACGCAGTATTTT
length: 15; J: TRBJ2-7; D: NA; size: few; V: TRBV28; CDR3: CASSSLNRDIYEQYF; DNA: TGTGCCAGCAGTTCCTTGAACAGGGATATCTACGAGCAGTACTTC
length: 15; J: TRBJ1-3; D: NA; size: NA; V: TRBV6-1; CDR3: CASSEPPGSGNTIYF; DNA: TGTGCCAGCAGTGAGCCCCCGGGCTCTGGAAACACCATATATTTT
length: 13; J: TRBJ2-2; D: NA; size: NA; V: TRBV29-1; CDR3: CSVPQGGPGELFF; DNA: TGCAGCGTTCCCCAGGGAGGCCCCGGGGAGCTGTTTTTT
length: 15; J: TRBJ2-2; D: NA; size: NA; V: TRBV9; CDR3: CASSAETGYTGELFF; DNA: TGTGCCAGCAGCGCAGAAACAGGTTACACCGGGGAGCTGTTTTTT
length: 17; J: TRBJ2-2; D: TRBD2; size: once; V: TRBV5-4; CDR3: CASSQKVTSENTGELFF; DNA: TGTGCCAGCAGCCAGAAAGTGACTAGCGAGAACACCGGGGAGCTGTTTTTT
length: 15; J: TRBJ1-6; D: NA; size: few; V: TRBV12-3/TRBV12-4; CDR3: CASSFAAGSHSPLHF; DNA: TGTGCCAGCAGTTTTGCGGCAGGGAGTCATTCACCCCTCCACTTT
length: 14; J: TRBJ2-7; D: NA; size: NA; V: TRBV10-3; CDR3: CAISPDSSLREQYF; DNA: TGTGCCATCAGTCCGGACAGTTCTTTGCGCGAGCAGTACTTC
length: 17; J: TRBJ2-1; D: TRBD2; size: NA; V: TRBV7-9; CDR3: CASSPHWGLAGGDEQFF; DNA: TGTGCCAGCAGCCCCCATTGGGGGTTAGCGGGAGGGGATGAGCAGTTCTTC
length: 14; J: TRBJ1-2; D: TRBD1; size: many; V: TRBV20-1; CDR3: CSARGDRGEYGYTF; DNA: TGCAGTGCTAGAGGAGACAGGGGGGAGTATGGCTACACCTTC
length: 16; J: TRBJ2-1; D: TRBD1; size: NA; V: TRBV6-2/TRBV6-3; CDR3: CASSSGQGAGRNEQFF; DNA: TGTGCCAGCAGTTCCGGCCAGGGGGCGGGACGGAATGAGCAGTTCTTC
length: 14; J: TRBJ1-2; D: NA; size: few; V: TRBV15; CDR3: CATSRLLANYGYTF; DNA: TGTGCCACCAGCAGGCTCTTAGCTAACTATGGCTACACCTTC
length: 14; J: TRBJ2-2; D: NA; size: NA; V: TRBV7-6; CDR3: CASSLQGFTGELFF; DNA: TGTGCCAGCAGCTTACAGGGGTTCACCGGGGAGCTGTTTTTT
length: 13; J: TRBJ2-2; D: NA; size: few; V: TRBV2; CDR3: CASSEADTGELFF; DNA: TGTGCCAGCAGTGAAGCAGACACCGGGGAGCTGTTTTTT
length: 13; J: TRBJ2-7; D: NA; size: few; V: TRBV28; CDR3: CASSPTHTREQYF; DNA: TGTGCCAGCAGTCCGACACACACGCGCGAGCAGTACTTC
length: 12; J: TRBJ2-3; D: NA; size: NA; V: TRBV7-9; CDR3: CASISSADTQYF; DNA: TGTGCCAGCATTTCTAGTGCAGATACGCAGTATTTT
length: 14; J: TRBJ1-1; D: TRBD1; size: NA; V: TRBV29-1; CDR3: CSVNPQGAADEAFF; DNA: TGCAGCGTTAACCCTCAGGGGGCGGCCGATGAAGCTTTCTTT
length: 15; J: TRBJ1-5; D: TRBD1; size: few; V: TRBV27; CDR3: CASSLVGTGTQPQHF; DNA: TGTGCCAGCAGTTTAGTTGGGACAGGGACTCAGCCCCAGCATTTT
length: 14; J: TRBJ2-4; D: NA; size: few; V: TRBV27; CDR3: CASKPAGALAIQYF; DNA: TGTGCCAGCAAACCCGCCGGGGCGCTTGCCATTCAGTACTTC
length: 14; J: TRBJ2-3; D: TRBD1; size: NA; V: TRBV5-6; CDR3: CASSRDRAPGGQYF; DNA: TGTGCCAGCAGTCGGGACAGGGCCCCCGGTGGGCAGTATTTT
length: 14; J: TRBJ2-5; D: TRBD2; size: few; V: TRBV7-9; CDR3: CASSFSGVTETQYF; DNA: TGTGCCAGCAGCTTTAGCGGGGTGACGGAGACCCAGTACTTC
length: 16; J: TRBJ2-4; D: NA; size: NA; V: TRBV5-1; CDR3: CASSLEMGQGGNIQYF; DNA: TGCGCCAGCAGCTTGGAAATGGGGCAGGGCGGAAACATTCAGTACTTC
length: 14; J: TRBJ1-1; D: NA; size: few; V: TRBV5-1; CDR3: CASSPGLGLTEAFF; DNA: TGCGCCAGCAGCCCAGGGCTGGGACTTACTGAAGCTTTCTTT
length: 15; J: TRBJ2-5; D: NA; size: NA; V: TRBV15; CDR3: CATTRGQGGRETQYF; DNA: TGTGCCACCACCAGGGGTCAGGGGGGGAGGGAGACCCAGTACTTC
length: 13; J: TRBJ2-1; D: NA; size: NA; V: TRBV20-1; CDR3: CSALSRTLGEQFF; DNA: TGCAGTGCTCTGTCCCGGACCCTCGGTGAGCAGTTCTTC
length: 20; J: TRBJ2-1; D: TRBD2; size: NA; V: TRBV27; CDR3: CASSLRGGGASGVLYNEQFF; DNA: TGTGCCAGCAGTTTACGGGGCGGGGGGGCTAGCGGGGTCCTCTACAATGAGCAGTTCTTC
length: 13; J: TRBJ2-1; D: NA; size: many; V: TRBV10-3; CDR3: CAISENNYNEQFF; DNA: TGTGCCATCAGTGAGAACAACTACAATGAGCAGTTCTTC
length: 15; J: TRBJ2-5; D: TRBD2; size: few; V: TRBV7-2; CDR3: CASSSARGGTETQYF; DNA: TGTGCCAGCAGCTCCGCGCGGGGGGGCACGGAGACCCAGTACTTC